In this sample, the clone carrying this TCR beta chain turned up many times. What it binds is unknown. Germline and junction disagree at one end, which may indicate a read error. This sample is drawn from a study of T cells after yellow fever vaccination. Study summary: Fractions with few cells were prepared using SMART-Seq v4 Ultra Low Input. Whole-study results and caveats: Booster samples showed a return of most primary-vaccination clones (about 97% CD4, 88% CD8). CD4 and CD8 compartments shared a small share of clonotypes.

From germline, CDR1 is SSHAT and CDR2 FNYEAQ (reference sequence). The CDR3 runs 13 residues. UMIs were added to TCR cDNA along with a universal primer site when it was made by 5'RACE template switching. TCRdb itself ran the 5' RACE reads through MiXCR, one entry per CDR3 protein. The sample yields some 600,000 distinct CDR3 sequences, about 12% seen once. J is TRBJ2-1 and V is TRBV7-7; D is unclear. The starting material was PBMCs, obtained on the day of the yellow fever booster vaccination. The TCR originated in a man under 40 who received the YFV17D yellow fever vaccine. The CDR3 protein is CASSRNPVGEQFF. In nucleotides, the CDR3 is TGTGCTAGCAGTCGGAACCCCGTCGGTGAGCAGTTCTTC.